The 8 T cell receptor beta chains reported below all come from one sample, sequenced in a study of shared clonotypes between healthy human individuals. The method was immunoSEQ multiplex PCR; TCRdb's version includes in-frame clones alone and lacks a portion of them. The sample carries over a million clones, approximately 98.5% recorded once. Sequences were obtained from naive CD4+ T cells sorted from blood. Subset noted: CD45RA+ positively selected. The receptors originated from a man aged 25 to 40 in good health.

This clone was counted a single time. This chain links TRBV7-9 with TRBJ1-1, with TRBD1 as a possible D gene (5 bases). The CDR3 consists of 13 residues. Deletions cut 1 base from V and 10 bases from J, with 13 bases between. Germline CDR1 SEHNR, CDR2 FQNEAQ (reference sequence). The CDR3 reads CASSLEGGHGAFF. In DNA form, the CDR3 reads TGTGCCAGCAGCTTAGAAGGTGGACATGGAGCTTTCTTT.

The chain has TRBV27 and TRBJ1-4, with 7 bases matching TRBD1. Germline CDR1 is MNHEY and CDR2 is SMNVEV (reference sequence). V dropped 6 bases and J dropped 0; count of bases not matched to a gene: 7. The CDR3 totals 16 residues. The CDR3: CASSTNTGATNEKLFF. Written as DNA, the CDR3 is TGTGCCAGCAGCACAAATACAGGGGCAACTAATGAAAAACTGTTTTTT.

The chain carries TRBV9 and TRBJ2-1; TRBD2 matches at 14 bases. V lost 4 bases, J lost 8 bases, and 8 bases stayed unmatched. The CDR3 has 16 amino acids. Germline V CDR1 and CDR2: SGDLS, YYNGEE. This chain's CDR3 is CASSLGTSGSLDEQFF. The CDR3 DNA sequence: TGTGCCAGCAGCCTCGGGACTAGCGGGAGCCTCGATGAGCAGTTCTTC.

The V call is TRBV5-5, the J call TRBJ1-2, with D unresolved. This CDR3 comprises 13 residues. Trimming stripped 0 bases from V and 8 bases from J, with 11 bases between. Germline CDR1 is SGHKS and CDR2 is YYEKEE (reference sequence). This CDR3 reads CASSLVSTIGYTF. CDR3 nucleotides: TGTGCCAGCAGCTTGGTATCCACAATCGGCTACACCTTC. The full variable domain, in which reference TRBV5-5 and TRBJ1-2 provide the parts outside the CDR3, is DAGVTQSPTHLIKTRGQQVTLRCSPISGHKSVSWYQQVLGQGPQFIFQYYEKEERGRGNFPDRFSARQFPNYSSELNVNALLLGDSALYLCASSLVSTIGYTFGSGTRLTVV.

The chain combines TRBV4-3 with TRBJ2-3; TRBD1 is a possible D gene (5 bases). CDR1 and CDR2 from the germline V gene are LGHNA and YSLEER. The length of the CDR3 is 13 residues. V was shortened by 6 bases and J by 6 bases, with 13 bases between the two germline ends. CDR3 sequence: CASSKTYRDTQYF. For the CDR3, the DNA is TGCGCCAGCAGTAAGACATACAGGGATACGCAGTATTTT.

The chain combines TRBV28 with TRBJ2-3, with TRBD1 matching over 8 bases. CDR1 and CDR2 from the germline V gene are MDHEN and SYDVKM. The CDR3 consists of 15 residues. The V segment lost 5 bases and the J segment 4 bases; nucleotides outside the gene matches: 8. The CDR3 sequence: CASSKRTGRPDTQYF. CDR3 nucleotide sequence: TGTGCCAGCAGTAAACGGACAGGGCGCCCAGATACGCAGTATTTT. The full variable domain, completed using reference TRBV28 and TRBJ2-3, is DVKVTQSSRYLVKRTGEKVFLECVQDMDHENMFWYRQDPGLGLRLIYFSYDVKMKEKGDIPEGYSVSREKKERFSLILESASTNQTSMYLCASSKRTGRPDTQYFGPGTRLTVL.

This chain joins TRBV19 and TRBJ2-1, with a possible D match to TRBD2 (6 bases). This CDR3 is built from 15 residues. V dropped 3 bases and J dropped 6 bases, with 15 bases sitting between them. Per the germline V gene, CDR1 is LNHDA and CDR2 is SQIVND (reference sequence). CDR3 sequence reads: CASSIGTQIFNEQFF. The CDR3 bases are TGTGCCAGTAGTATCGGGACTCAGATTTTCAATGAGCAGTTCTTC.

The chain carries TRBV11-3 and TRBJ2-7, with TRBD1 as a possible D gene (6 bases). The germline CDR1 and CDR2 sequences are SGHNT and YENEEA. V was clipped by 2 bases and J by 4 bases, with 27 bases between them. This CDR3 contains 19 residues. In nucleotides, the CDR3 is TGTGCCAGCAGCTTAAGAACTGGGCTTCACAGGGTAACCTGGTACGAGCAGTACTTC. Translated: CASSLRTGLHRVTWYEQYF.